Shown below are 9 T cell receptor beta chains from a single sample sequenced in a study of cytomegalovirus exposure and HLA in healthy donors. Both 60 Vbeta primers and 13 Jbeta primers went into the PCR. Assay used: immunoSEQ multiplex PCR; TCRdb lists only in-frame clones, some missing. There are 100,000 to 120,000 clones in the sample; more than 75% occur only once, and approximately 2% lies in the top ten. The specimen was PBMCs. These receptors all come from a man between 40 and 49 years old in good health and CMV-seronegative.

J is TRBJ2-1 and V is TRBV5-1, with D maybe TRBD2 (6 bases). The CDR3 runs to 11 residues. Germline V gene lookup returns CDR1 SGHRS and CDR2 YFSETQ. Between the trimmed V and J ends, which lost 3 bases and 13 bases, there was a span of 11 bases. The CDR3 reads CASSSRDSQFF. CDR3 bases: TGCGCCAGCAGCTCCCGGGACTCTCAGTTCTTC.

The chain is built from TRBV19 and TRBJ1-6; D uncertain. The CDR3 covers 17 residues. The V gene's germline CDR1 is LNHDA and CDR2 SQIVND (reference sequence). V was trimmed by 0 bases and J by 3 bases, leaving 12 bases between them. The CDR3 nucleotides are TGTGCCAGTAGTATAGATCACTTAGCCAACTATAATTCACCCCTCCACTTT. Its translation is CASSIDHLANYNSPLHF.

The CDR3 region is CASSLDRVAYGYTF. Here the CDR3 DNA reads TGTGCCAGCAGCTTAGACAGGGTTGCCTATGGCTACACCTTC. The gene calls are TRBV7-8 and TRBJ1-2, with a tentative D call TRBD1 (6 bases). The CDR3 spans 14 residues. CDR1 and CDR2 from the germline V gene are SGHVS and FQNEAQ. V was trimmed by 1 base and J by 4 bases, leaving 10 bases between them.

The CDR3 DNA sequence: TGTGCCAGCAGCTTAACGTGCGGAGTAGCCAAAAACATTCAGTACTTC. This encodes CASSLTCGVAKNIQYF. The chain employs TRBV7-6 and TRBJ2-4; D is ambiguous. This CDR3 is 16 amino acids long. V was cut by 2 bases and J by 0 bases, with 11 bases left in between. Germline V gene data show CDR1 as SGHVS and CDR2 as FNYEAQ.

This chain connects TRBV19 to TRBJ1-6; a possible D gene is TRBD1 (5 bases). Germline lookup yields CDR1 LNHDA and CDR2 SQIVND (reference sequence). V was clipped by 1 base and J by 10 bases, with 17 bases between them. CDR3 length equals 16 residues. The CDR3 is CASSIAPDGSGSPLHF. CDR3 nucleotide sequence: TGTGCCAGTAGTATAGCCCCGGACGGTTCAGGGTCACCCCTCCACTTT.

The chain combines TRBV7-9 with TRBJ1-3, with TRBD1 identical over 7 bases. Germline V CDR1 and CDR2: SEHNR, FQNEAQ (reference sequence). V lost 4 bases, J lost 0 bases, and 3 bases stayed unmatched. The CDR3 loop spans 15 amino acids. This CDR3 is CASSSDRASGNTIYF. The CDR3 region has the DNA TGTGCCAGCAGCTCTGACAGGGCCTCTGGAAACACCATATATTTT.

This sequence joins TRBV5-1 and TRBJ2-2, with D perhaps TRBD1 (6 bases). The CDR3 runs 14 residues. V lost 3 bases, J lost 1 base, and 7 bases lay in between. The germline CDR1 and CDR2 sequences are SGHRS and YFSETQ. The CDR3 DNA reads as TGCGCCAGCAGCTGGGGACAGAACACCGGGGAGCTGTTTTTT. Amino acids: CASSWGQNTGELFF.

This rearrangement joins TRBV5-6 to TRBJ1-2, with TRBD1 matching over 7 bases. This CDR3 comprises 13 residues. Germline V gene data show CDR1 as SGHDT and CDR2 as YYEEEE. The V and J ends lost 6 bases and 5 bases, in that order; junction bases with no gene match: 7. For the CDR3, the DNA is TGTGCCAGCAAGTGGGGCAGGGGGTATGGCTACACCTTC. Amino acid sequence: CASKWGRGYGYTF.

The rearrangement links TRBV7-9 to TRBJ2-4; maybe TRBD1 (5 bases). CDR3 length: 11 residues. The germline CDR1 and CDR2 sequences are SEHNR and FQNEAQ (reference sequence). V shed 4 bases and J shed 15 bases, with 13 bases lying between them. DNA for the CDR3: TGTGCCAGCAGCTCCTCAGGGTTCAGGTACTTC. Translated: CASSSSGFRYF.